These T cell receptor beta chains were read from a single sample in a study of post-analysis software for immune sequencing data. One entry per CDR3 protein, called by TCRdb with MiXCR from the PCR reads. The repertoire holds 750,000 to 950,000 distinct CDR3 sequences, with just over 45% as singletons. The specimen sequenced was blood. The receptors derive from a girl aged 5-17 years with multiple sclerosis. Each CDR3 is given with its conserved first and last residue. The order of the fields is D gene, CDR3 length, V gene, clone size, J gene, CDR3 DNA, CDR3 protein. The D gene is left open where the match is weak. Clone size is stated in some rows and not others, as once, few, many or a class when expanded.

d_gene: .; len: 15; v_gene: TRBV18; abundance: .; j_gene: TRBJ2-7; CDR3nt: TGTGCCAGCTCACCACCGGGGGGCGGACAGTACGAGCAGTACTTC; CDR3aa: CASSPPGGGQYEQYF
d_gene: .; len: 14; v_gene: TRBV15; abundance: .; j_gene: TRBJ2-5; CDR3nt: TGTGCCACCAGCAGCTGGGAGGCTGGGGAGACCCAGTACTTC; CDR3aa: CATSSWEAGETQYF
d_gene: TRBD1; len: 14; v_gene: TRBV9; abundance: many; j_gene: TRBJ2-7; CDR3nt: TGTGCCAGCAGCCTCGGACAGGGGAACTACGAGCAGTACTTC; CDR3aa: CASSLGQGNYEQYF
d_gene: .; len: 13; v_gene: TRBV5-1; abundance: few; j_gene: TRBJ2-3; CDR3nt: TGCGCCAGCAGCCAATATACTGCAGATACGCAGTATTTT; CDR3aa: CASSQYTADTQYF
d_gene: TRBD1; len: 14; v_gene: TRBV29-1; abundance: .; j_gene: TRBJ2-5; CDR3nt: TGCAGCGTTGAATTTAACAGGGGTGGCGAGACCCAGTACTTC; CDR3aa: CSVEFNRGGETQYF
d_gene: .; len: 15; v_gene: TRBV13; abundance: .; j_gene: TRBJ2-7; CDR3nt: TGTGCCAGCAGCTTAACCGTTGGCTCCTACAATGAGCAGTACTTC; CDR3aa: CASSLTVGSYNEQYF
d_gene: .; len: 12; v_gene: TRBV3-1; abundance: .; j_gene: TRBJ2-7; CDR3nt: TGTGCCAGCAGCCGAGGGGCGCGGGAGCAGTACTTC; CDR3aa: CASSRGAREQYF
d_gene: TRBD1; len: 16; v_gene: TRBV20-1; abundance: .; j_gene: TRBJ2-1; CDR3nt: TGCGGTGCTAGAGATCAAGGGACAGGGAGTTACAATGAGCAGTTCTTC; CDR3aa: CGARDQGTGSYNEQFF
d_gene: TRBD2; len: 15; v_gene: TRBV20-1; abundance: few; j_gene: TRBJ2-7; CDR3nt: TGCAGTGCTATTACTAGCGGACAAGGGGAATACGAGCAGTACTTC; CDR3aa: CSAITSGQGEYEQYF
d_gene: .; len: 14; v_gene: TRBV10-3; abundance: .; j_gene: TRBJ1-1; CDR3nt: TGTGCCATCAGTGAAGGACGCGGGAACACTGAAGCTTTCTTT; CDR3aa: CAISEGRGNTEAFF
d_gene: .; len: 19; v_gene: TRBV12-5; abundance: few; j_gene: TRBJ2-6; CDR3nt: TGTGCTAGTGGTTTCAGTGTTCAGGCGTTCCGCTCTGGGGCCAACGTCCTGACTTTC; CDR3aa: CASGFSVQAFRSGANVLTF
d_gene: TRBD2; len: 16; v_gene: TRBV3-1; abundance: many; j_gene: TRBJ2-7; CDR3nt: TGTGCCAGCAGCCGGACTAGCGGGAGGAGCTCCTACGAGCAGTACTTC; CDR3aa: CASSRTSGRSSYEQYF
d_gene: .; len: 16; v_gene: TRBV4-2; abundance: .; j_gene: TRBJ2-5; CDR3nt: TGTGCCAGCAGCCGCCTTTGGGCAGCACCCCAAGAGACCCAGTACTTC; CDR3aa: CASSRLWAAPQETQYF
d_gene: TRBD2; len: 19; v_gene: TRBV7-2; abundance: few; j_gene: TRBJ2-3; CDR3nt: TGTGCCAGCAGCTCCCATGGACTAGCGGGAGGGCCGAACACAGATACGCAGTATTTT; CDR3aa: CASSSHGLAGGPNTDTQYF
d_gene: .; len: 13; v_gene: TRBV30; abundance: once; j_gene: TRBJ2-5; CDR3nt: TGTGCCTGGAGTCTACTTTTCCAAGAGACCCAGTACTTC; CDR3aa: CAWSLLFQETQYF
d_gene: TRBD2; len: 13; v_gene: TRBV20-1; abundance: .; j_gene: TRBJ2-7; CDR3nt: TGCAGTGCTCAGACTAGCGACCCCTACGAGCAGTACTTC; CDR3aa: CSAQTSDPYEQYF
d_gene: TRBD1; len: 14; v_gene: TRBV7-2; abundance: .; j_gene: TRBJ2-5; CDR3nt: TGTGCCAGCAGCGCGAACAGGGGTGCGGAGACCCAGTACTTC; CDR3aa: CASSANRGAETQYF
d_gene: TRBD1; len: 14; v_gene: TRBV29-1; abundance: .; j_gene: TRBJ1-2; CDR3nt: TGCAGCGTTGAGGGTCAGGGGGCTAACTATGGTTACACCTTC; CDR3aa: CSVEGQGANYGYTF
d_gene: .; len: 15; v_gene: TRBV15; abundance: .; j_gene: TRBJ2-3; CDR3nt: TGTGCCACCAGTCGTGTCCGGGGGGCCACAGATACGCAGTATTTT; CDR3aa: CATSRVRGATDTQYF
d_gene: TRBD1; len: 15; v_gene: TRBV12-3/TRBV12-4; abundance: .; j_gene: TRBJ1-4; CDR3nt: TGTGCCAGCAGGACCCCCGGGACAGGGGCCGAAAAACTGTTTTTT; CDR3aa: CASRTPGTGAEKLFF
d_gene: TRBD1; len: 15; v_gene: TRBV29-1; abundance: .; j_gene: TRBJ1-2; CDR3nt: TGCAGCGTCGTCTCCGGGACAGGGGCTAACTATGGCTACACCTTC; CDR3aa: CSVVSGTGANYGYTF
d_gene: .; len: 10; v_gene: TRBV6-1; abundance: .; j_gene: TRBJ2-3; CDR3nt: TGTGCCAGCAGTGAAGATACGCAGTATTTT; CDR3aa: CASSEDTQYF
d_gene: .; len: 13; v_gene: TRBV4-1; abundance: .; j_gene: TRBJ1-5; CDR3nt: TGCGCCAGCAGCCAGGACCTTTTTCAGCCCCAGCATTTT; CDR3aa: CASSQDLFQPQHF
d_gene: .; len: 15; v_gene: TRBV20-1; abundance: .; j_gene: TRBJ2-5; CDR3nt: TGCAGTGCTAGAGATCTGGCAGGGCCGAAAGAGACCCAGTACTTC; CDR3aa: CSARDLAGPKETQYF
d_gene: TRBD2; len: 15; v_gene: TRBV11-1; abundance: .; j_gene: TRBJ2-1; CDR3nt: TGTGCCAGCAGAGCGGGAGGGAGCTCCTACAATGAGCAGTTCTTC; CDR3aa: CASRAGGSSYNEQFF
d_gene: TRBD2; len: 15; v_gene: TRBV9; abundance: few; j_gene: TRBJ2-5; CDR3nt: TGTGCCAACAGCGTAGTGGCTAGCGGCCAAGAGACCCAGTACTTC; CDR3aa: CANSVVASGQETQYF
d_gene: TRBD1; len: 12; v_gene: TRBV12-3/TRBV12-4; abundance: .; j_gene: TRBJ2-1; CDR3nt: TGTGCCAGCAGTCCCAGGGGGCACGCGCAGTTCTTC; CDR3aa: CASSPRGHAQFF
d_gene: TRBD2; len: 17; v_gene: TRBV4-3; abundance: .; j_gene: TRBJ2-3; CDR3nt: TGCGTCAGCAGCCAAGCTTGGGGGTTTGGGGACTACAGTACGCAGTATTTT; CDR3aa: CVSSQAWGFGDYSTQYF
d_gene: .; len: 13; v_gene: TRBV27; abundance: .; j_gene: TRBJ2-3; CDR3nt: TGTGCCAGCAGCCCGGGGGCGGCAGATACGCAGTATTTT; CDR3aa: CASSPGAADTQYF
d_gene: TRBD1; len: 16; v_gene: TRBV7-9; abundance: few; j_gene: TRBJ2-1; CDR3nt: TGTGCCAGCAGCTTCATTACAGGGGGCCCCTACAATGAGCAGTTCTTC; CDR3aa: CASSFITGGPYNEQFF
d_gene: .; len: 11; v_gene: TRBV27; abundance: many; j_gene: TRBJ2-5; CDR3nt: TGTGCCAGCAGGGTAAAAGAGACCCAGTACTTC; CDR3aa: CASRVKETQYF
d_gene: .; len: 13; v_gene: TRBV20-1; abundance: .; j_gene: TRBJ2-4; CDR3nt: TGCAGTGCTAGAGACGTAGCCAAAAACATTCAGTACTTC; CDR3aa: CSARDVAKNIQYF
d_gene: .; len: 16; v_gene: TRBV28; abundance: .; j_gene: TRBJ2-5; CDR3nt: TGTGCCAGCAGTGCCTCCGGGACGTCCCTGGGGGAGACCCAGTACTTC; CDR3aa: CASSASGTSLGETQYF
d_gene: .; len: 16; v_gene: TRBV15; abundance: few; j_gene: TRBJ2-1; CDR3nt: TGTGCCACCAGCAGAGTCAGGCTCCCCCCTAACAATGAGCAGTTCTTC; CDR3aa: CATSRVRLPPNNEQFF
d_gene: TRBD2; len: 20; v_gene: TRBV20-1; abundance: .; j_gene: TRBJ2-3; CDR3nt: TGCAGTGCCGGAGGGGGCCCTGGAGGGGGACTAGCGGATTACACAGATACGCAGTATTTT; CDR3aa: CSAGGGPGGGLADYTDTQYF
d_gene: TRBD1; len: 15; v_gene: TRBV24-1; abundance: .; j_gene: TRBJ2-1; CDR3nt: TGTGGCACCAGTGATTCAGGGGGTTCTGGCGATGAGCAGTTCTTC; CDR3aa: CGTSDSGGSGDEQFF